These 20 T cell receptor beta chains came from one sample sequenced in a study of patients and donors after allogeneic stem cell transplantation. TCRdb reprocessed the RT-PCR reads with MiXCR, giving one entry per CDR3 protein. The data hold 900,000 to 1,000,000 distinct CDR3 sequences, with under 20% observed a single time. Material for sequencing was blood, either unsorted or a sorted T cell fraction (not recorded which). These receptors all come from a human donor who was either an allogeneic HSCT recipient or a stem cell or donor lymphocyte infusion donor (not recorded which). It is not recorded whose cells these are; they may come from a transplant donor.

This clonotype was seen more than once but under ten times. J is TRBJ2-7 and V is TRBV12-3 or TRBV12-4; 8 nucleotides align to TRBD1. The CDR3 is 15 residues long. V was pared by 2 bases and J by 10 bases, with 13 bases of the junction left unmatched. The CDR3 bases are TGTGCCAGCAGTTTAAGTTTGGGACAGGCTCCCGCACAGTACTTC. This codes for CASSLSLGQAPAQYF.

This clonotype appeared many times. The rearrangement uses TRBV5-1 and TRBJ1-1; the D gene is possibly TRBD1 (6 bases). With 5 bases removed from V and 7 bases from J, the gap between germline ends came to 9 bases. This CDR3 has 11 amino acids. Per the germline V gene, CDR1 is SGHRS and CDR2 is YFSETQ. The CDR3 sequence is CASRWTVEAFF. The CDR3 bases are TGCGCCAGCAGATGGACAGTTGAAGCTTTCTTT.

J is TRBJ1-3 and V is TRBV6-1; D call uncertain. Deletions cut 6 bases from V and 4 bases from J, with 13 bases between. This CDR3 has 14 amino acids. Germline CDR1 is MNHNS and CDR2 is SASEGT. In DNA, the CDR3 is TGTGCCAGCAGCTCTAGGAGGGTAGGAAACACCATATATTTT. Its protein product is CASSSRRVGNTIYF.

The rearrangement joins TRBV7-8 to TRBJ2-2; D is possibly TRBD1 (6 bases). V gave up 2 bases and J gave up 0 bases, with 7 bases separating them. The CDR3 contains 15 residues. Germline V gene sequence: CDR1 SGHVS, CDR2 FQNEAQ. The CDR3 protein is CASSLYRANTGELFF. In nucleotides, the CDR3 is TGTGCCAGCAGCTTATACAGGGCGAACACCGGGGAGCTGTTTTTT.

This clonotype has more than one count but fewer than ten. This chain's CDR3 is CASSLAYRTSGRADTQYF. In nucleotides, the CDR3 is TGCGCCAGCAGCTTGGCGTATCGGACTAGCGGGAGGGCAGATACGCAGTATTTT. This sequence joins TRBV5-1 and TRBJ2-3; 15 bases match TRBD2. Germline loops: CDR1 SGHRS, CDR2 YFSETQ. The CDR3 length is 18 residues. The trim removed 0 bases at V and 4 bases at J, leaving 6 bases unmatched.

J is TRBJ2-2 and V is TRBV7-2, with D unresolved. The CDR3 loop spans 15 amino acids. CDR1 is SGHTA, CDR2 FQGNSA, per germline. Deletions cut 5 bases from V and 0 bases from J, with 10 bases between. The CDR3 DNA sequence: TGTGCCAGCAGCACCATGGACGCGAACACCGGGGAGCTGTTTTTT. Its protein product is CASSTMDANTGELFF.

This clonotype was picked up a small number of times. V and J are TRBV7-9 and TRBJ2-3, with 9 bases matching TRBD1. The ends lost 6 bases at V and 5 bases at J; junction bases unmatched: 12. The CDR3 has 16 amino acids. Germline CDR1 reads SEHNR; CDR2 reads FQNEAQ (reference sequence). CDR3 amino acids: CASSYPPGQGGDTQYF. The DNA for the CDR3 is TGTGCCAGCAGTTATCCCCCGGGACAGGGAGGAGATACGCAGTATTTT.

The rearrangement links TRBV6-2 or TRBV6-3 to TRBJ2-7; D perhaps matches TRBD1 (6 bases). V was pared by 5 bases and J by 0 bases, with 14 bases between. The CDR3 totals 15 residues. Germline loops: CDR1 MNHEY, CDR2 SVGEGT. The CDR3 coding sequence is TGTGCCAGCAGTAATGGACAGACCGACTCCTACGAGCAGTACTTC. Residues: CASSNGQTDSYEQYF.

This clonotype was found a few times. V is TRBV5-5 and J is TRBJ2-5; unclear D gene. V lost 6 bases, J lost 4 bases, and 10 bases lay in between. This CDR3 spans 12 amino acids. Germline V gene sequence: CDR1 SGHKS, CDR2 YYEKEE (reference sequence). The CDR3 nucleotides read TGTGCCAGCACCCGGATGGGAGAGACCCAGTACTTC. Residues: CASTRMGETQYF.

CDR3 loop: CATSDSTGVGETQYF. The CDR3 bases are TGTGCCACCAGTGATTCAACAGGGGTAGGAGAGACCCAGTACTTC. The rearrangement links TRBV24-1 to TRBJ2-5, with 7 bases that match TRBD1. The V gene end was trimmed by 2 bases and the J gene end by 4 bases; junction bases not matched to a gene: 6. CDR3 length equals 15 residues. Germline-derived CDR1 and CDR2 are KGHDR and SFDVKD.

V gene TRBV25-1 combines with J gene TRBJ1-3, with D hard to call. V was shortened by 4 bases and J by 3 bases, with 10 bases between the two germline ends. This CDR3 is 14 amino acids long. Germline V gives CDR1 MGHDK, CDR2 SYGVNS. CDR3 sequence (DNA): TGTGCCAGCAGTGCTCCAGTATTTGGAAACACCATATATTTT. Amino acid sequence: CASSAPVFGNTIYF.

V gene TRBV24-1 combines with J gene TRBJ2-7, with TRBD1 matching over 7 bases. Germline V gene lookup returns CDR1 KGHDR and CDR2 SFDVKD. This CDR3 region has 14 residues. The V gene end was trimmed by 5 bases and the J gene end by 2 bases; junction bases not matched to a gene: 5. Here the CDR3 reads CATSGTGATYEQYF. DNA of the CDR3: TGTGCCACCAGTGGGACAGGTGCCACCTACGAGCAGTACTTC.

This clonotype turned up a few times. The J gene is TRBJ2-5, the V gene TRBV25-1, with D unresolved. Germline CDR1 MGHDK, CDR2 SYGVNS. This CDR3 comprises 15 residues. The ends were cut back, 7 bases at V and 0 bases at J, with 15 bases in the middle. As DNA, the CDR3 is TGTGCCAGCATTGGCCAGACCTGGTACCAAGAGACCCAGTACTTC. This translates into CASIGQTWYQETQYF.

The chain combines TRBV11-2 with TRBJ2-1; 8 bases map to TRBD2. The trim removed 5 bases at V and 0 bases at J, leaving 6 bases unmatched. This CDR3 region has 16 residues. Germline V gene sequence: CDR1 SGHAT, CDR2 FQNNGV. Here the CDR3 DNA reads TGTGCCAGCAGCCCATATAGCGGGAACTCCTACAATGAGCAGTTCTTC. It codes for CASSPYSGNSYNEQFF.

The chain joins TRBV13 to TRBJ1-2; D gene uncertain. CDR1 is PRHDT and CDR2 is FYEKMQ in the germline V gene (reference sequence). This CDR3 is 15 amino acids long. V gave up 2 bases and J gave up 4 bases, with 14 bases separating them. The CDR3 region has the DNA TGTGCCAGCAGCTTAAGGCCAGCTACCTTCTATGGCTACACCTTC. This sequence encodes CASSLRPATFYGYTF.

A few counts support this clonotype. The chain recombines TRBV20-1 with TRBJ1-3; D might be TRBD1 (6 bases). Trimming removed 3 bases at V and 0 bases at J, with 12 bases between. Germline V lookup: CDR1 DFQATT, CDR2 SNEGSKA (reference sequence). CDR3 size: 15 residues. CDR3 residues: CSASDRSRSGNTIYF. CDR3 coding DNA: TGCAGTGCTAGTGACAGGAGCCGCTCTGGAAACACCATATATTTT.

The chain uses TRBV7-4 and TRBJ1-5; D gene uncertain. Between the trimmed V and J ends, which lost 2 bases and 2 bases, there was a span of 13 bases. This CDR3 region has 16 residues. CDR1 and CDR2 from the germline V gene are SGHVT and SQSDAQ. This chain's CDR3 is CASSLRGEEGNQPQHF. CDR3 coding DNA: TGTGCCAGCAGCTTACGGGGAGAGGAGGGCAATCAGCCCCAGCATTTT.

In nucleotides, the CDR3 is TGTGCCAGCTCACCTACCACACGCTACCAAGAGACCCAGTACTTC. It encodes CASSPTTRYQETQYF. V is TRBV18 and J is TRBJ2-5; the D is unclear. CDR1 and CDR2 from the germline V gene are KGHSH and LQKENI. Trimming removed 3 bases at V and 0 bases at J, with 11 bases between. The CDR3 loop spans 15 amino acids.

The rearrangement uses TRBV6-1 and TRBJ2-3, with D possibly called TRBD1 or TRBD2 (5 bases each). V lost 9 bases, J lost 0 bases, and 10 bases lay in between. The CDR3 totals 13 residues. Germline V lookup: CDR1 MNHNS, CDR2 SASEGT. Here the CDR3 DNA reads TGTGCCAGTTGGGGACGGAGCACAGATACGCAGTATTTT. Translated: CASWGRSTDTQYF.

The sample holds a few counts of this clonotype. The genes are TRBV10-1 and TRBJ2-1, with D tentatively TRBD1 (5 bases). The V end was cut by 2 bases, the J end by 7 bases, with 15 bases between. The CDR3 sequence is 15 residues long. CDR1 WNHNN and CDR2 SYGVQD come from the germline V gene (reference sequence). CDR3 protein: CASSEGRDVENEQFF. The CDR3, as DNA: TGCGCCAGCAGTGAGGGCAGGGATGTAGAAAATGAGCAGTTCTTC.